This TCR beta chain was identified during a study of shared clonotypes between healthy human individuals. Running of the assay took place at deep level. The authors split each subset's genomic DNA evenly across several immunoSEQ plates. Only in-frame clones appear in the TCRdb table, and some are missing; sequencing was by immunoSEQ multiplex PCR. This table holds more than 2,000,000 clones, over 85% found once. A single count supports this clone. The CDR3 runs to 14 residues. The germline V gene has CDR1 MGHDK and CDR2 SYGVNS. With 5 bases removed from V and 0 bases from J, the gap between germline ends came to 10 bases. Donors were healthy HIV-negative adults without recently reported acute infections or vaccinations. The CD4+ fraction was divided into a CD45RA+ naive subset and a CD45RA-negative memory subset.

The V gene is TRBV25-1, the J gene TRBJ1-1; D is unresolved. This sequence was found in a young man in good health. Sequencing was carried out using naive CD4+ T cells sorted from blood. This sample's subset: CD45RA+ positively selected. This chain's CDR3 is CASSSHQVNTEAFF. CDR3 bases: TGTGCCAGCAGTTCTCACCAGGTGAACACTGAAGCTTTCTTT.